These 24 T cell receptor beta chains originate from one sample sequenced in a study of T cell changes during pregnancy in multiple sclerosis. TCRdb's copy holds only in-frame clones and misses some; the assay was immunoSEQ multiplex PCR. This sample has 55,000 to 70,000 clones, with roughly 92% found just once. Sequencing used CD8+ T cells from peripheral blood mononuclear cells, obtained in the third trimester of pregnancy. The receptors were gathered from a female donor in good health, enrolled as a control in a pregnancy study.

V and J are TRBV30 and TRBJ1-2; D is perhaps TRBD1 (5 bases). Germline CDR1 and CDR2: GTSNPN and SVGIG (reference sequence). V gave up 1 base and J gave up 1 base, with 13 bases separating them. This CDR3 has 15 amino acids. The DNA of the CDR3 is TGTGCCTGGAGTGCCCCGTACGGGGGTAACTATGGCTACACCTTC. It encodes CAWSAPYGGNYGYTF.

This rearrangement joins TRBV5-8 to TRBJ1-2; D unclear. CDR1 is SGHTS and CDR2 is YDEGEE in the germline V gene. This CDR3 comprises 15 residues. Trimming removed 2 bases at V and 4 bases at J, with 15 bases between. The CDR3 loop is CASSFSEGHAYGYTF. The CDR3, as DNA: TGTGCCAGCAGCTTCAGTGAGGGTCATGCCTATGGCTACACCTTC.

The gene calls are TRBV11-2 and TRBJ2-5; 8 bases fit TRBD1. CDR1 SGHAT and CDR2 FQNNGV come from the germline V gene. With V trimmed by 4 bases and J by 6 bases, 13 bases remained unmatched. The CDR3 length is 16 residues. CDR3 coding DNA: TGTGCCAGCAGCTCGGAAGAGGACAGGGCGGGGCAGACCCAGTACTTC. This encodes CASSSEEDRAGQTQYF. The whole variable domain, filled in from reference TRBV11-2 and TRBJ2-5, reads EAGVAQSPRYKIIEKRQSVAFWCNPISGHATLYWYQQILGQGPKLLIQFQNNGVVDDSQLPKDRFSAERLKGVDSTLKIQPAKLEDSAVYLCASSSEEDRAGQTQYFGPGTRLLVL.

This clone was seen more than once but under ten times. V and J are TRBV5-4 and TRBJ1-2; D is uncertain. V was trimmed by 4 bases and J by 6 bases, leaving 10 bases between them. The CDR3 is 12 amino acids. CDR1 is SGHNT and CDR2 is YYREEE in the germline V gene (reference sequence). CDR3 protein: CASSLSKHGYTF. The CDR3 DNA follows: TGTGCCAGCAGCCTAAGCAAGCATGGCTACACCTTC.

V and J are TRBV5-6 and TRBJ2-2; D possibly corresponds to TRBD1 (5 bases). Germline-derived CDR1 and CDR2 are SGHDT and YYEEEE. Trimming shortened V by 3 bases and J by 5 bases, and 8 bases separated the two germline ends. This CDR3 spans 13 amino acids. The CDR3 loop is CASSSRVTGELFF. As DNA, the CDR3 is TGTGCCAGCAGCTCCAGGGTTACCGGGGAGCTGTTTTTT.

The chain links TRBV4-1 to TRBJ1-1, with D possibly TRBD1 on 6 matching bases. This CDR3 spans 14 amino acids. V lost 3 bases, J lost 4 bases, and 12 bases lay in between. The germline gives CDR1 MGHRA, CDR2 YSYEKL. CDR3 sequence: CASSHEGVATEAFF. The DNA for the CDR3 is TGCGCCAGCAGCCATGAGGGGGTCGCCACTGAAGCTTTCTTT.

This chain links TRBV13 with TRBJ2-2; tentatively, D is TRBD1 (5 bases). The CDR3 has 16 amino acids. Looked up from germline, CDR1 is PRHDT and CDR2 is FYEKMQ (reference sequence). V lost 2 bases to trimming and J lost 1 base, with 11 bases between them. The CDR3 sequence: CASSLSLQGNTGELFF. In DNA form, the CDR3 reads TGTGCCAGCAGCTTATCATTGCAGGGGAACACCGGGGAGCTGTTTTTT.

CDR3 nucleotide sequence: TGTGCCAGCAGCCAAGAGCCTAGCCTCTCCTACGAGCAGTACTTC. It translates to CASSQEPSLSYEQYF. V and J are TRBV4-2 and TRBJ2-7; TRBD2 is a possible D gene (5 bases). The CDR3 spans 15 residues. CDR1 is LGHNA, CDR2 YNFKEQ, per germline. Trimming stripped 0 bases from V and 0 bases from J, with 9 bases between.

This clone appeared once. The V call is TRBV7-2, the J call TRBJ2-7, with D perhaps TRBD1 (6 bases). Trimming cost V 8 bases and J 2 bases, with 13 bases left between them. The CDR3 sequence is 13 residues long. Looked up from germline, CDR1 is SGHTA and CDR2 is FQGNSA. The CDR3 DNA reads as TGTGCCAGCGGGGACACCCTAGCCTACGAGCAGTACTTC. Protein sequence: CASGDTLAYEQYF.

The DNA for the CDR3 is TGCAGCGTTGGAGGCGAGAACACCGGGGAGCTGTTTTTT. It specifies CSVGGENTGELFF. V usage is TRBV29-1 and J usage is TRBJ2-2; the D is unclear. The V and J ends lost 4 bases and 1 base respectively, with 7 bases between them. Per germline, CDR1 SQVTM and CDR2 ANQGSEA. This CDR3 spans 13 amino acids.

The chain uses TRBV5-6 and TRBJ2-5; D is undetermined. Germline CDR1 and CDR2: SGHDT and YYEEEE. The CDR3 length is 13 residues. Between the trimmed V and J ends, which lost 1 base and 5 bases, there was a span of 9 bases. CDR3: CASSLTDFETQYF. Here the CDR3 DNA reads TGTGCCAGCAGCTTGACTGACTTCGAGACCCAGTACTTC.

This chain joins TRBV30 and TRBJ2-6; 8 bases map to TRBD1. In germline, CDR1 is GTSNPN, CDR2 SVGIG (reference sequence). CDR3 length: 15 residues. The V gene end was trimmed by 2 bases and the J gene end by 0 bases; junction bases not matched to a gene: 0. The CDR3 sequence is CAWSTGGSGANVLTF. Here the CDR3 DNA reads TGTGCCTGGAGTACAGGGGGCTCTGGGGCCAACGTCCTGACTTTC.

The chain employs TRBV19 and TRBJ1-1, with a weak D call TRBD1 (5 bases). With 3 bases removed from V and 0 bases from J, the gap between germline ends came to 14 bases. Germline CDR1 and CDR2: LNHDA and SQIVND (reference sequence). The CDR3 is made up of 16 amino acids. CDR3 sequence (DNA): TGTGCCAGTAGTATTCGGGGGGGACGACTGAACACTGAAGCTTTCTTT. Protein: CASSIRGGRLNTEAFF.

The V and J genes are TRBV6-5 and TRBJ1-1; 9 bases are shared with TRBD1. Germline V lookup: CDR1 MNHEY, CDR2 SVGAGI. The CDR3 is made up of 14 amino acids. The junction had 8 bases not matched to a gene; V was cut back by 7 bases and J by 5 bases. The CDR3 DNA sequence: TGTGCCAGCACCTTGGGACAGGGAAAGACTGAAGCTTTCTTT. Its translation is CASTLGQGKTEAFF.

The V call is TRBV30, the J call TRBJ1-1; no clear D gene. V shed 0 bases and J shed 3 bases, with 11 bases lying between them. The germline V gene encodes CDR1 GTSNPN and CDR2 SVGIG (reference sequence). This CDR3 region has 14 residues. CDR3 amino acids: CAWSVRGFDTEAFF. CDR3 nucleotide sequence: TGTGCCTGGAGTGTACGGGGTTTTGACACTGAAGCTTTCTTT. The whole variable domain, filled in from reference TRBV30 and TRBJ1-1, reads SQTIHQWPATLVQPVGSPLSLECTVEGTSNPNLYWYRQAAGRGLQLLFYSVGIGQISSEVPQNLSASRPQDRQFILSSKKLLLSDSGFYLCAWSVRGFDTEAFFGQGTRLTVV.

The genes are TRBV9 and TRBJ1-1; 7 bases agree with TRBD1. V trimming: 3 bases; J trimming: 3 bases; junction bases outside the gene matches: 5. The CDR3 covers 14 residues. CDR1 is SGDLS, CDR2 YYNGEE, per germline. CDR3 amino acids: CASSETGSDTEAFF. The CDR3 DNA reads as TGTGCCAGCAGCGAGACAGGGTCTGACACTGAAGCTTTCTTT.

In DNA, the CDR3 is TGTGCCAGCAGTGGAACAATCTCCTACGAGCAGTACTTC. Its protein product is CASSGTISYEQYF. The chain links TRBV6-1 to TRBJ2-7; no reliable D call. CDR1 and CDR2 from the germline V gene are MNHNS and SASEGT. The CDR3 spans 13 residues. V lost 4 bases and J lost 0, with 7 bases in between.

The V gene is TRBV14, the J gene TRBJ1-1; D unresolved. V dropped 4 bases and J dropped 5 bases, with 11 bases sitting between them. Germline V lookup: CDR1 SGHDN, CDR2 FVKESK. The CDR3 totals 13 residues. The CDR3 region is CASSLAGGTEAFF. The DNA of the CDR3 is TGTGCCAGCAGCCTCGCCGGTGGTACTGAAGCTTTCTTT.

As regards this clone: Sequence at one end of the junction differs from germline and may be a read error. V and J are TRBV9 and TRBJ2-7; D gene ambiguous. The CDR3 is 11 amino acids. Germline CDR1 is SGDLS and CDR2 is YYNGEE. The CDR3 DNA follows: TGCGCCTCAGGAAACCCCTACGAGCAGTACTTC. This codes for CASGNPYEQYF.

This sequence joins TRBV19 and TRBJ1-1, with D possibly TRBD1 on 6 matching bases. V lost 7 bases and J 5 bases, leaving 17 bases between the germline ends. The germline CDR1 and CDR2 sequences are LNHDA and SQIVND (reference sequence). The CDR3 totals 14 residues. The CDR3 DNA reads TGTGCCAGTACTAAATCACCGGGACAAACTGAAGCTTTCTTT. Its protein product is CASTKSPGQTEAFF.

This chain joins TRBV27 and TRBJ2-3; the D gene is possibly TRBD1 (5 bases). Trimming stripped 2 bases from V and 0 bases from J, with 12 bases between. Per the germline V gene, CDR1 is MNHEY and CDR2 is SMNVEV (reference sequence). The CDR3 contains 16 residues. In DNA form, the CDR3 reads TGTGCCAGCAGTTTAACAGGCCTCTCTAGCACAGATACGCAGTATTTT. Translating gives CASSLTGLSSTDTQYF.

CDR3: CASSEPRDTSGNTIYF. DNA for the CDR3: TGTGCCAGCAGTGAACCCCGGGACACTTCTGGAAACACCATATATTTT. The gene calls are TRBV9 and TRBJ1-3; D perhaps matches TRBD1 (6 bases). Trimming removed 5 bases at V and 1 base at J, with 16 bases between. Per the germline V gene, CDR1 is SGDLS and CDR2 is YYNGEE. The CDR3 length is 16 residues. Full variable domain (missing parts from reference TRBV9 and TRBJ1-3): DSGVTQTPKHLITATGQRVTLRCSPRSGDLSVYWYQQSLDQGLQFLIQYYNGEERAKGNILERFSAQQFPDLHSELNLSSLELGDSALYFCASSEPRDTSGNTIYFGEGSWLTVV.

This chain uses TRBV4-1 with TRBJ2-2; 9 positions agree with TRBD2. Germline loops: CDR1 MGHRA, CDR2 YSYEKL. This CDR3 is 16 amino acids long. Losses at the gene ends were 1 base for V and 3 bases for J; bases not matched to a gene: 3. The CDR3 sequence is CASSQVAGGDTGELFF. CDR3 nucleotide sequence: TGCGCCAGCAGCCAAGTCGCGGGGGGGGACACCGGGGAGCTGTTTTTT.

This clone was observed a single time. The genes are TRBV19 and TRBJ1-2, with TRBD1 identical over 8 bases. The CDR3 sequence is 14 residues long. V lost 5 bases to trimming and J lost 4 bases; unmatched junction nucleotides: 6. In germline, CDR1 is LNHDA, CDR2 SQIVND (reference sequence). The chain's CDR3 is CASSGQGSFYGYTF. CDR3 DNA: TGTGCCAGTAGTGGACAGGGATCATTCTATGGCTACACCTTC.